This record covers a single T cell receptor (beta chain). Profiling relied on immunoSEQ multiplex PCR, and the TCRdb table lists in-frame clones only, not all of them. Counted here are hundreds of thousands of clones, more than 75% occurring once; the ten biggest clones make up 0.013%. This specimen belongs to a study of shared T cell receptors in the human thymus. The germline V gene encodes CDR1 SEHNR and CDR2 FQNEAQ (reference sequence). Trimming stripped 0 bases from V and 3 bases from J, with 17 bases between. This CDR3 contains 17 residues. The same data also contributed to another study, on human thymus T cells. Turning to that study: Repertoires sampled from thymus and blood appeared biased in V and J gene usage. Unrelated people showed highly overlapping thymic repertoires, related research reported.

The sequencing sample was made of thymocytes. The V and J genes are TRBV7-9 and TRBJ1-2; D is undetermined. This receptor was obtained from a boy under three years old with a congenital heart defect. Here the CDR3 DNA reads TGTGCCAGCAGCTTAGCCTGGGCCGCCCTCCCTTACTATGGCTACACCTTC. Its protein product is CASSLAWAALPYYGYTF.